These 10 T cell receptor beta chains were sequenced from one sample in a study of vaccination effects on CD4 cells after COVID-19. Antigen-specific CD4+ T cells expanded by the ViraFEST assay with viral peptide pools were then sequenced. Isolation of CD4+ T cells took place after ten to eleven days of culture. Each person got two doses of an mRNA SARS-CoV-2 vaccine, BNT162b2 or mRNA-1273. Here immunoSEQ multiplex PCR was the method, and the copy in TCRdb shows in-frame clones only, minus some. Here the sample spans roughly 70,000 clones, 74% being singletons. The antigens for these receptors are not known. Specimen: CD4+ T cells from PBMCs cultured with HCoV-229E spike peptides, collected after COVID-19 vaccination. The receptors derive from a human donor who received a COVID-19 vaccine.

This sequence joins TRBV6-1 and TRBJ1-2, with D perhaps TRBD1 (5 bases). Germline CDR1 reads MNHNS; CDR2 reads SASEGT. This CDR3 is 18 amino acids long. Trimming removed 2 bases from V and 0 bases from J, with 19 bases in between. The DNA of the CDR3 is TGTGCCAGCAGTGAAATGGTTGGTATGGGACTTACTAACTATGGCTACACCTTC. Its protein product is CASSEMVGMGLTNYGYTF.

V usage is TRBV5-1 and J usage is TRBJ2-4; TRBD2 matches at 10 bases. The germline CDR1 and CDR2 sequences are SGHRS and YFSETQ. The CDR3 runs 16 residues. Germline trimming cut 0 bases from V and 5 bases from J; bases unmatched to any gene: 5. The CDR3 DNA reads as TGCGCCAGCAGCTTGGTCCCTAGCGGGGGCCAAAACATTCAGTACTTC. Protein: CASSLVPSGGQNIQYF.

The V call is TRBV6-2 or TRBV6-3, the J call TRBJ2-7, with 12 nucleotides matching TRBD1. With V trimmed by 5 bases and J by 5 bases, 10 bases remained unmatched. The CDR3 has 16 amino acids. Looked up from germline, CDR1 is MNHEY and CDR2 is SVGEGT. The CDR3 sequence is CASSTNRDRGLDEQYV. CDR3 in DNA: TGTGCCAGCAGTACCAACCGGGACAGGGGGCTCGACGAGCAGTACGTC.

The V gene is TRBV7-7, the J gene TRBJ2-5, with D tentatively TRBD1 or TRBD2 (6 bases each). Germline V CDR1 and CDR2: SSHAT, FNYEAQ (reference sequence). Trimming removed 5 bases at V and 2 bases at J, with 15 bases between. CDR3 length equals 15 residues. This CDR3 is CASSPRRGGQETQYF. CDR3 bases: TGTGCCAGCAGCCCTCGGAGAGGGGGGCAAGAGACCCAGTACTTC. Looking up the rest from reference TRBV7-7 and TRBJ2-5 gives the full variable domain: GAGVSQSPRYKVTKRGQDVTLRCDPISSHATLYWYQQALGQGPEFLTYFNYEAQPDKSGLPSDRFSAERPEGSISTLTIQRTEQRDSAMYRCASSPRRGGQETQYFGPGTRLLVL.

This clone occurred a few times. The chain has TRBV2 and TRBJ2-1, with D hard to call. V was trimmed by 6 bases and J by 10 bases, leaving 13 bases between them. The germline CDR1 and CDR2 sequences are SNHLY and FYNNEI. The CDR3 is made up of 12 amino acids. The CDR3 loop is CASSPHSHEQFF. The CDR3 DNA sequence: TGTGCCAGCAGCCCCCACTCCCACGAGCAGTTCTTC. The full variable domain, with the rest looked up from reference TRBV2 and TRBJ2-1, is EPEVTQTPSHQVTQMGQEVILRCVPISNHLYFYWYRQILGQKVEFLVSFYNNEISEKSEIFDDQFSVERPDGSNFTLKIRSTKLEDSAMYFCASSPHSHEQFFGPGTRLTVL.

The chain has TRBV5-6 and TRBJ1-1, with 8 bases lining up with TRBD1. The V gene's germline CDR1 is SGHDT and CDR2 YYEEEE. The CDR3 extends over 15 amino acids. The V and J ends lost 4 bases and 7 bases, in that order; junction bases with no gene match: 12. Here the CDR3 reads CASSREFRGLNEAFF. The CDR3, as DNA: TGTGCCAGCAGCCGGGAATTCAGGGGGCTCAATGAAGCTTTCTTT.

The J gene is TRBJ2-2, the V gene TRBV19; TRBD1 is a possible D gene (6 bases). Germline CDR1 LNHDA, CDR2 SQIVND (reference sequence). This CDR3 has 14 residues. Between the trimmed V and J ends, which lost 7 bases and 4 bases, there was a span of 13 bases. CDR3 coding DNA: TGTGCCAGTACCCCGGGACACATCACCGGGGAGCTGTTTTTT. Translation: CASTPGHITGELFF.

The chain uses TRBV20-1 and TRBJ1-2; D possibly corresponds to TRBD1 (5 bases). Trimming removed 3 bases from V and 5 bases from J, with 16 bases in between. Germline CDR1 reads DFQATT; CDR2 reads SNEGSKA (reference sequence). The CDR3 is 14 amino acids. CDR3 amino acids: CSASSSEGPYGYTF. The CDR3 DNA reads TGCAGTGCTAGTTCGTCCGAGGGACCATATGGCTACACCTTC.

The chain employs TRBV11-2 and TRBJ1-6; D not resolved. V dropped 3 bases and J dropped 4 bases, with 13 bases sitting between them. Germline CDR1 SGHAT, CDR2 FQNNGV. The CDR3 covers 16 residues. The CDR3 protein is CASSFGVSFYNSPLHF. The CDR3 nucleotides are TGTGCCAGCAGCTTTGGCGTATCATTTTATAATTCACCCCTCCACTTT.

This clone was recorded a few times. The chain has TRBV5-8 and TRBJ1-5; perhaps TRBD1 as D (6 bases). From germline, CDR1 is SGHTS and CDR2 YDEGEE. The CDR3 runs to 15 residues. Trimming cost V 1 base and J 6 bases, with 14 bases left between them. The CDR3 protein is CASSLTGAESQPQHF. CDR3 in DNA: TGTGCCAGCAGCTTGACGGGGGCGGAAAGTCAGCCCCAGCATTTT.